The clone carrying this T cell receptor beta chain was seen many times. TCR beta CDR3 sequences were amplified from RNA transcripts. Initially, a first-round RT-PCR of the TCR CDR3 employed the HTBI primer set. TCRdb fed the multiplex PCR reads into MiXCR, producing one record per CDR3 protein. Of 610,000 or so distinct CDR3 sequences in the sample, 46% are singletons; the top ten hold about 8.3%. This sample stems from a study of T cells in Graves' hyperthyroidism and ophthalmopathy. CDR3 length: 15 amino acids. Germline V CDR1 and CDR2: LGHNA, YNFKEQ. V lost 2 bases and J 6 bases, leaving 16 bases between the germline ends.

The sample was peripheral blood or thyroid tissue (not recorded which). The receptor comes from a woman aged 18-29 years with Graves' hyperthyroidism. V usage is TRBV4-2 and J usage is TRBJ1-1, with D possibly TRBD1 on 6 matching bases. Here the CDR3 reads CASSQHDPGVSEAFF. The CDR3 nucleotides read TGTGCCAGCAGCCAACACGACCCAGGGGTTTCTGAAGCTTTCTTT.